These 26 T cell receptor beta chains originate from one sample sequenced in a study of cytomegalovirus exposure and HLA in healthy donors. Clones were sequenced by immunoSEQ multiplex PCR, and TCRdb holds only the in-frame ones, with some missing. The table has 350,000 or so clones, 70% to 90% seen once. The sequencing sample was made of PBMCs. These receptors were collected from a woman between 18 and 29 years old in good health and CMV-seronegative.

This chain uses TRBV6-5 with TRBJ1-1, with D tentatively TRBD1 (5 bases). The germline V gene has CDR1 MNHEY and CDR2 SVGAGI. The CDR3 loop spans 11 amino acids. Trimming pared 2 bases from V and 10 bases from J, leaving 8 bases between. The CDR3 DNA follows: TGTGCCAGCAGTTACGACAGTACAGCTTTCTTT. It encodes CASSYDSTAFF.

V gene TRBV5-1 combines with J gene TRBJ2-5; 7 bases align to TRBD1. The junction had 4 bases not matched to a gene; V was cut back by 2 bases and J by 3 bases. CDR1 SGHRS and CDR2 YFSETQ come from the germline V gene. The CDR3 length is 14 residues. The DNA of the CDR3 is TGCGCCAGCAGCTTTTCGGGACAGAAAGAGACCCAGTACTTC. Amino acid sequence: CASSFSGQKETQYF.

CDR3 coding DNA: TGTGCCAGCAGTGAGCGGGAGCTGCCCCCCTACGAGCAGTACTTC. Amino acids: CASSERELPPYEQYF. The V call is TRBV2, the J call TRBJ2-7, with TRBD2 matching 7 bases. V was pared by 3 bases and J by 2 bases, with 7 bases of the junction left unmatched. Germline loops: CDR1 SNHLY, CDR2 FYNNEI. The CDR3 extends over 15 amino acids. The full variable domain, rest sourced from reference TRBV2 and TRBJ2-7, is EPEVTQTPSHQVTQMGQEVILRCVPISNHLYFYWYRQILGQKVEFLVSFYNNEISEKSEIFDDQFSVERPDGSNFTLKIRSTKLEDSAMYFCASSERELPPYEQYFGPGTRLTVT.

The rearrangement links TRBV5-5 to TRBJ1-5; D call uncertain. The CDR3 totals 15 residues. Germline V CDR1 and CDR2: SGHKS, YYEKEE (reference sequence). Trimming took 0 bases from V and 2 from J, leaving 9 bases between them. The CDR3 coding sequence is TGTGCCAGCAGCTTGGGTGTGGGAGGCAATCAGCCCCAGCATTTT. Protein sequence: CASSLGVGGNQPQHF.

The rearrangement joins TRBV30 to TRBJ2-6; 7 bases match TRBD1. The CDR3 runs 16 residues. J was trimmed by 3 bases and V by 2 bases; bases with no gene match: 7. Germline V lookup: CDR1 GTSNPN, CDR2 SVGIG (reference sequence). The CDR3 bases are TGTGCCTGGAGTATAAAGGGGGCGGGTGGGGCCAACGTCCTGACTTTC. Translated, it gives CAWSIKGAGGANVLTF.

CDR3 sequence: CASSDSGGYSYNEQFF. In DNA, the CDR3 is TGTGCCAGCAGCGATAGCGGGGGGTACTCCTACAATGAGCAGTTCTTC. This rearrangement joins TRBV9 to TRBJ2-1; 10 bases fit TRBD2. Losses at the gene ends were 3 bases for V and 0 bases for J; bases not matched to a gene: 3. Per the germline V gene, CDR1 is SGDLS and CDR2 is YYNGEE. CDR3 length equals 16 residues. The full variable domain, rest sourced from reference TRBV9 and TRBJ2-1, is DSGVTQTPKHLITATGQRVTLRCSPRSGDLSVYWYQQSLDQGLQFLIQYYNGEERAKGNILERFSAQQFPDLHSELNLSSLELGDSALYFCASSDSGGYSYNEQFFGPGTRLTVL.

The chain is built from TRBV7-9 and TRBJ2-7; 7 bases are a match to TRBD1. The CDR3 has 18 residues. The junction had 17 bases not matched to a gene; V was cut back by 3 bases and J by 3 bases. Germline V gives CDR1 SEHNR, CDR2 FQNEAQ (reference sequence). The CDR3, as DNA: TGTGCCAGCAGCTTGCGACAGGGTGGGGTGGCGTGGCTCTACGAGCAGTACTTC. Translation gives CASSLRQGGVAWLYEQYF.

The genes are TRBV4-3 and TRBJ2-7, with TRBD2 matching over 8 bases. The CDR3 is 15 residues long. Germline trimming cut 0 bases from V and 9 bases from J; bases unmatched to any gene: 10. Germline V gives CDR1 LGHNA, CDR2 YSLEER. DNA of the CDR3: TGCGCCAGCAGCCAAGATCTGGCGACCCGGGGGGGGCAGTACTTC. The encoded protein is CASSQDLATRGGQYF.

The gene calls are TRBV21-1 and TRBJ2-7; the table gives TRBD1 as D, unverified against the DNA. TRBV21-1 is noted as a pseudogene. The CDR3 runs to 17 residues. CDR3 in amino acids: CARRAQNKPGQGSEQYF. The DNA for the CDR3 is TGTGCCAGACGAGCCCAAAATAAACCGGGACAGGGCTCCGAGCAGTACTTC.

The V call is TRBV9, the J call TRBJ2-6; D unresolved. Germline V gene sequence: CDR1 SGDLS, CDR2 YYNGEE. This CDR3 is 16 amino acids long. Trimming stripped 2 bases from V and 0 bases from J, with 9 bases between. The CDR3 DNA follows: TGTGCCAGCAGCGTGAGTGCCCTCTCTGGGGCCAACGTCCTGACTTTC. Its translation is CASSVSALSGANVLTF.

The chain couples TRBV2 to TRBJ2-7; D uncertain. This CDR3 has 12 amino acids. Germline V gene sequence: CDR1 SNHLY, CDR2 FYNNEI. Trimming stripped 4 bases from V and 3 bases from J, with 7 bases between. CDR3 sequence (DNA): TGTGCCAGCAGTGGATCGGTCTACGAGCAGTACTTC. Residues: CASSGSVYEQYF.

The chain combines TRBV15 with TRBJ2-1; 11 nucleotides agree with TRBD1. The germline V gene encodes CDR1 LNHNV and CDR2 YYDKDF (reference sequence). CDR3 length: 14 residues. V lost 5 bases, J lost 8 bases, and 5 bases stayed unmatched. For the CDR3, the DNA is TGTGCCACCAGCCGGACAGGGGGCGCCTATGAGCAGTTCTTC. It codes for CATSRTGGAYEQFF.

This CDR3 is CASSLRTSGWSSYNEQFF. The CDR3, as DNA: TGTGCCAGCAGTCTACGGACTAGCGGGTGGAGCTCCTACAATGAGCAGTTCTTC. This rearrangement joins TRBV5-4 to TRBJ2-1; TRBD2 matches at 11 bases. The length of the CDR3 is 18 residues. V shed 5 bases, J shed 0 bases, and the junction held 10 bases outside the gene matches. Germline loops: CDR1 SGHNT, CDR2 YYREEE (reference sequence).

This chain joins TRBV28 and TRBJ2-7; 9 bases map to TRBD2. The germline V gene has CDR1 MDHEN and CDR2 SYDVKM. This CDR3 is built from 12 residues. V gave up 11 bases and J gave up 7 bases; unmatched junction bases: 9. CDR3 residues: CACGRGPLEQYF. The CDR3, as DNA: TGTGCCTGCGGGAGGGGCCCTCTTGAGCAGTACTTC.

This clone was counted a single time. The chain employs TRBV21-1 and TRBJ2-3; the table assigns TRBD2, which was not confirmed against the DNA. TRBV21-1 constitutes a pseudogene. The CDR3 runs to 17 residues. CDR3 sequence reads: CASSKKLLASSTDTQYF. The CDR3, as DNA: TGTGCCAGCAGCAAAAAGCTCCTAGCGTCTAGCACAGATACGCAGTATTTT.

This clone was found once. V is TRBV28 and J is TRBJ1-1, with D perhaps matching TRBD1 (6 bases). This CDR3 is 15 amino acids long. The V gene lost 4 bases and the J gene lost 5 bases, with 17 bases spanning the gap. The germline CDR1 and CDR2 sequences are MDHEN and SYDVKM. The CDR3, as DNA: TGTGCCAGCAGTTATTATGGGGGCATGAGGACTGAAGCTTTCTTT. Translation: CASSYYGGMRTEAFF.

This chain uses TRBV30 with TRBJ1-3; 9 positions match TRBD1. This CDR3 is 14 amino acids long. CDR1 is GTSNPN and CDR2 is SVGIG in the germline V gene (reference sequence). The V gene end was trimmed by 7 bases and the J gene end by 2 bases; junction bases not matched to a gene: 6. The CDR3 sequence: CALTGGIAGNTIYF. CDR3 DNA sequence: TGTGCCTTAACAGGGGGCATAGCTGGAAACACCATATATTTT.

The chain carries TRBV29-1 and TRBJ1-4, with D perhaps TRBD1 (5 bases). Germline V gives CDR1 SQVTM, CDR2 ANQGSEA. The CDR3 totals 14 residues. CDR3 bases: TGCGGAGCCAACGGGGGAAGATCGGGAGAAAAACTGTTTTTT. Translating it yields CGANGGRSGEKLFF.

This chain uses TRBV27 with TRBJ1-5, with 9 bases aligning to TRBD1. The CDR3 runs 16 residues. The V gene end was trimmed by 0 bases and the J gene end by 7 bases; junction bases not matched to a gene: 7. Germline CDR1 and CDR2: MNHEY and SMNVEV (reference sequence). CDR3 DNA sequence: TGTGCCAGCAGTTTATCGTGGGGGACAGGGATCCAGCCCCAGCATTTT. Translating gives CASSLSWGTGIQPQHF.

The chain is built from TRBV4-1 and TRBJ2-5; the match to TRBD2 covers 11 bases. The germline gives CDR1 MGHRA, CDR2 YSYEKL. With V trimmed by 2 bases and J by 5 bases, 10 bases remained unmatched. CDR3 size: 17 residues. As DNA, the CDR3 is TGCGCCAGCAGCCAAACCGTAGCGGGAGGGCCGGGTGAGACCCAGTACTTC. Amino acid sequence: CASSQTVAGGPGETQYF.

The chain is built from TRBV7-2 and TRBJ1-3; tentatively, D is TRBD1 (5 bases). The germline V and J ends were trimmed by 0 bases and 0 bases, with 15 bases remaining between them. There are 18 residues in the CDR3. In germline, CDR1 is SGHTA, CDR2 FQGNSA. The DNA for the CDR3 is TGTGCCAGCAGCTTAGCCCCCCCCGCAGACAGCTCTGGAAACACCATATATTTT. It is translated as CASSLAPPADSSGNTIYF.

The sample holds a few counts of this clone. The chain uses TRBV4-2 and TRBJ2-2, with 12 positions matching TRBD2. Germline lookup yields CDR1 LGHNA and CDR2 YNFKEQ. Trimming at V came to 5 bases and at J to 4 bases, leaving 5 bases not matched to a gene. The CDR3 covers 16 residues. The CDR3 region is CASSYGLAGFTGELFF. CDR3 bases: TGTGCCAGCAGCTACGGACTAGCGGGATTCACCGGGGAGCTGTTTTTT.

This chain connects TRBV29-1 to TRBJ2-4; D ambiguous. Germline values: CDR1 SQVTM, CDR2 ANQGSEA. The length of the CDR3 is 14 residues. V lost 4 bases, J lost 3 bases, and 13 bases lay in between. The CDR3 DNA reads TGCAGCGTTGGAGAGTCCCTAGGCAAAAACATTCAGTACTTC. Translated: CSVGESLGKNIQYF.

The chain has TRBV28 and TRBJ2-7, with 7 nucleotides matching TRBD2. The V and J ends lost 5 bases and 3 bases, in that order; junction bases with no gene match: 7. The germline CDR1 and CDR2 sequences are MDHEN and SYDVKM. The CDR3 has 14 amino acids. This CDR3 is CASSMPGGLYEQYF. The CDR3 bases are TGTGCCAGCAGTATGCCGGGAGGCCTCTACGAGCAGTACTTC.

Points on this clone: The identical CDR3 is also encoded by other nucleotide sequences in the sample. The chain joins TRBV30 to TRBJ1-1, with a tentative D call TRBD1 (6 bases). CDR3 length: 11 amino acids. Germline V gene lookup returns CDR1 GTSNPN and CDR2 SVGIG (reference sequence). V lost 5 bases to trimming and J lost 4 bases, with 8 bases between them. CDR3 DNA: TGTGCCTGGGGCAGGGGCACTGAAGCTTTCTTT. Protein product: CAWGRGTEAFF.

The chain links TRBV5-6 to TRBJ2-1, with TRBD2 matching over 9 bases. There are 15 residues in the CDR3. Germline V gene data show CDR1 as SGHDT and CDR2 as YYEEEE. The V and J ends lost 0 bases and 9 bases, in that order; junction bases with no gene match: 7. The CDR3 region has the DNA TGTGCCAGCAGCTTGGATCTAGCGGGATATGGTGAGCAGTTCTTC. Translation: CASSLDLAGYGEQFF.